This TCR beta chain was sequenced in a study of human T cells and chemical hapten exposure (dated by TCRdb to the early 2020s). Background for the entire study: For sensitization, 2% DPC in acetone was applied to a roughly 2 cm by roughly 2 cm area of upper inner arm skin. Patients additionally received weekly therapeutic DPC doses to the scalp throughout the approximately 24-week study period. Patch testing was done on the upper back using Finn chambers containing 0.01% DPC, and results were scored after 6 days according to International Contact Dermatitis Research Group standards. The patient cohort, mostly female, included alopecia areata with under or over 50% scalp involvement, alopecia totalis and alopecia universalis. The libraries were sequenced as a pool, and the TCR yield per sample differed mostly because of small variations in library volumes within the pool. The study tracked peripheral blood TCR repertoire changes in vivo during primary and secondary sensitization to the hapten diphenylcyclopropenone (DPC) in alopecia patients. Blood samples were taken from patients before sensitization (week 0) and at 2, 6 and about 24 weeks after DPC sensitization. Roughly 30 alopecia patients provided blood for TCR sequencing at one to four time points (pre-sensitization, 2, 6 and 24 weeks). The paper as a whole reports these results and caveats: Repeated subsampling changed both the strength of the expansion versus patch-test correlation and the threshold at which the correlation became significant. A positive correlation was found between the number of PT1 expanded TCRs and patch test score, with significance reached at thresholds 8, 16 and 32 but not 4. The number of TCRs above 1 in 1000 frequency did not change with DPC sensitization; there was no evidence of global repertoire structure alterations. Alopecia, a presumed autoimmune disease, was present in all patients, so the immune response of the patients might differ from that of healthy individuals. Expanded TCRs formed significantly more large CDR3 similarity clusters than pre-sensitization or healthy control sets, consistent with antigen-driven responses.

Taken from cysteine to phenylalanine, the CDR3 has 15 residues. The only DNA kept is the CDR3, 45 bases in frame from the first base. The germline V gene (reference sequence) provides CDR1 SEHNR and CDR2 FQNEAQ. From V the trimming removes 2 bases and from J it removes 5 bases, while the gene matches leave 5 bases of the junction unaccounted for. Explained via the paper, the time point label denotes: pre-sensitization, week 0. What this sample's treatment or condition label stands for: therapeutic diphenylcyclopropenone sensitization with weekly scalp DPC. At every patch-test visit, the blood draw took place before the patch test was put on. Patients were eligible if aged 18 to 70, diagnosed with alopecia and judged suitable for DPC therapy, and pregnant patients were excluded. Total RNA was extracted from unfractionated whole blood collected in Tempus Blood RNA tubes. The library was produced with RACE. This sample was sequenced with a NextSeq 500. Library preparation attached unique molecular identifiers to individual cDNA molecules for quantitative, reproducible TCR counting. From each blood RNA sample, both TCR alpha and TCR beta chains were sequenced. In the source study's methods: The median number of TCRs per sample was approximately 93,000, ranging from about 23,224 to 750,000. V, J and CDR3 annotation of the TCR reads was performed with the Decombinator software suite. For PS versus PT1 abundance plots, all samples were subsampled to the same number of TCRs (28,000). Expanded TCRs were defined as absent before sensitization and observed at least eight times at the 2-week time point. TCRdb reran the public reads through fastp at Q25 and MiXCR, keeping productive beta chains. Rows are unified per CDR3 protein, each entry keeping the most common DNA and genes. It is TCRdb's table, rather than the study itself, that gives the V and J calls and clone size. The sample profile shows more than 80,000 distinct CDR3 sequences; approximately 10% of them were found once. Together, the top ten hold around 3.1% of the sample.

Remarks on this clonotype: Its antigen is not yet known. There are no base qualities to consult, and no much larger clone falls within one base.

The chain is made from TRBV7-9 and TRBJ2-2, and 7 bases in between align with TRBD1. This receptor was obtained from a woman aged 60 to 75 with alopecia areata. Some clones in this sample may be carry-over from other donors' samples. The sample in question was whole blood, obtained in connection with sensitization to the hapten diphenylcyclopropenone (DPC). CDR3 region: CASSLRGTETGELFF. The DNA is TGTGCCAGCAGCTTAAGGGGGACAGAGACCGGGGAGCTGTTTTTT.